These 26 T cell receptor beta chains came from one sample sequenced in a study of T-cell memory formation after mild COVID-19 (dated by TCRdb to the early 2020s). The receptor library was made with 5' RACE. Sequencing took place on an Illumina NovaSeq 6000. Starting from the raw public reads, TCRdb applied fastp trimming at Q25, assembled clones with MiXCR and retained in-frame beta chains. Under each unique CDR3 protein, matching rows form one entry showing the most common genes and DNA. This sample is represented by around 300,000 distinct CDR3 sequences; roughly 8% of them were singletons. The leading ten clones occupy 20% to 25% of the sample. Sequenced sample: PBMCs or a T cell subset sorted from them (not recorded which). The receptors originated from a man younger than 35 who had mild COVID-19 (a few samples of this study predate the infection). The sample titles of this study are shuffled in the database, so cell type and time point are left out; the donor was told from shared clones.

The gene calls are TRBV9 and TRBJ1-4; D may be TRBD1 (5 bases). The CDR3 runs to 15 residues. V gave up 3 bases and J gave up 8 bases, with 17 bases separating them. Germline CDR1 SGDLS, CDR2 YYNGEE. The CDR3 spells CASSGGSGWGEKLFF. The CDR3 nucleotides are TGTGCCAGCAGCGGCGGATCGGGGTGGGGGGAAAAACTGTTTTTT.

The chain has TRBV4-1 and TRBJ2-3, with TRBD2 as a possible D gene (6 bases). The germline CDR1 and CDR2 sequences are MGHRA and YSYEKL. CDR3 length: 14 amino acids. V gave up 3 bases and J gave up 6 bases, with 13 bases separating them. CDR3: CASSQGGAGDTQYF. CDR3 DNA sequence: TGCGCCAGCAGCCAGGGCGGGGCTGGTGATACGCAGTATTTT.

The rearrangement links TRBV6-5 to TRBJ2-1; 11 bases line up with TRBD1. Unmatched junction bases numbered 3, after V lost 2 bases and J lost 6 bases. The CDR3 runs to 15 residues. CDR1 is MNHEY, CDR2 SVGAGI, per germline. Here the CDR3 reads CASSYGQGAANEQFF. CDR3 in DNA: TGTGCCAGCAGTTACGGACAGGGGGCGGCCAATGAGCAGTTCTTC.

This clonotype showed up many times. J is TRBJ1-3 and V is TRBV5-1, with D possibly TRBD1 on 5 matching bases. This CDR3 has 17 residues. Trimming stripped 1 base from V and 0 bases from J, with 14 bases between. CDR1 SGHRS and CDR2 YFSETQ come from the germline V gene. CDR3 nucleotide sequence: TGCGCCAGCAGCTTGACGTATACGGGGGGCTCTGGAAACACCATATATTTT. Its protein product is CASSLTYTGGSGNTIYF. The full variable domain, completed using reference TRBV5-1 and TRBJ1-3, is KAGVTQTPRYLIKTRGQQVTLSCSPISGHRSVSWYQQTPGQGLQFLFEYFSETQRNKGNFPGRFSGRQFSNSRSEMNVSTLELGDSALYLCASSLTYTGGSGNTIYFGEGSWLTVV.

The CDR3 region has the DNA TGTGCCAGCAGCTTAGTTCGGGACGAGCAGTACGTC. Residues: CASSLVRDEQYV. The rearrangement joins TRBV11-2 to TRBJ2-7; no reliable D call. The CDR3 has 12 residues. V shed 1 base and J shed 5 bases, with 6 bases lying between them. Germline-derived CDR1 and CDR2 are SGHAT and FQNNGV.

The rearrangement links TRBV19 to TRBJ1-1, with D possibly being TRBD1 (5 bases). The CDR3 length is 12 residues. From germline, CDR1 is LNHDA and CDR2 SQIVND (reference sequence). Trimming cost V 2 bases and J 5 bases, with 6 bases left between them. The CDR3 coding sequence is TGTGCCAGTAGTATACGGGGGACTGAAGCTTTCTTT. It is translated as CASSIRGTEAFF.

This clonotype was detected a few times. The chain employs TRBV7-9 and TRBJ1-2; 9 bases agree with TRBD1. This CDR3 comprises 15 residues. Germline CDR1 and CDR2: SEHNR and FQNEAQ (reference sequence). After removal of 5 bases from V and 5 bases from J, the junction contained 9 bases not matched to a gene. The CDR3 spells CASSNSDRGHYGYTF. CDR3 DNA: TGTGCCAGCAGCAATTCGGACAGGGGCCATTATGGCTACACCTTC.

This clonotype came up many times. This chain's CDR3 is CASSSIETGGETQYF. CDR3 in DNA: TGTGCCAGCAGCTCGATCGAGACAGGGGGAGAGACCCAGTACTTC. J is TRBJ2-5 and V is TRBV5-6, with 9 bases that match TRBD1. After removal of 3 bases from V and 4 bases from J, the junction contained 7 bases not matched to a gene. Germline loops: CDR1 SGHDT, CDR2 YYEEEE. The CDR3 totals 15 residues.

V and J are TRBV7-2 and TRBJ2-7; no reliable D call. The CDR3 consists of 14 residues. Trimming shortened V by 5 bases and J by 0 bases, and 11 bases separated the two germline ends. Germline values: CDR1 SGHTA, CDR2 FQGNSA. CDR3 residues: CASSQDGDSYEQYV. Written as DNA, the CDR3 is TGTGCCAGCAGCCAGGACGGCGACTCCTACGAGCAGTACGTC.

This clonotype was observed a handful of times. CDR3 residues: CASSAGTGSEGYTF. The CDR3 nucleotides read TGCGCCAGCAGCGCCGGGACAGGGTCTGAAGGCTACACCTTC. The rearrangement joins TRBV5-1 to TRBJ1-2; 9 bases line up with TRBD1. The CDR3 contains 14 residues. Germline V gene lookup returns CDR1 SGHRS and CDR2 YFSETQ. The J segment lost 8 bases and the V segment lost 4 bases, leaving 9 bases of the junction unmatched.

This clonotype was seen a handful of times. The chain couples TRBV5-1 to TRBJ1-3; a weak D match, TRBD1 (5 bases). CDR3 size: 17 residues. Trimming left V 0 bases short and J 2 bases short, with 15 bases between. CDR1 and CDR2 from the germline V gene are SGHRS and YFSETQ. The CDR3 DNA follows: TGCGCCAGCAGCTTGGATTCCAGGGTTCAACCTGGAAACACCATATATTTT. As protein: CASSLDSRVQPGNTIYF.

This rearrangement joins TRBV4-3 to TRBJ2-1, with D uncertain. Germline V gene data show CDR1 as LGHNA and CDR2 as YSLEER. Deletions cut 0 bases from V and 10 bases from J, with 13 bases between. The CDR3 has 14 amino acids. The CDR3 sequence: CASSQDTDFGEQFF. The CDR3 DNA reads as TGCGCCAGCAGCCAAGACACCGACTTCGGGGAGCAGTTCTTC.

This clonotype has only a few counts. The chain carries TRBV4-3 and TRBJ1-1; tentatively, D is TRBD1 (6 bases). V was trimmed by 5 bases and J by 5 bases, leaving 12 bases between them. Germline lookup yields CDR1 LGHNA and CDR2 YSLEER. The CDR3 is 13 residues long. CDR3 loop: CASSRGRGTEAFF. The CDR3 nucleotides read TGCGCCAGCAGCAGAGGGAGGGGGACTGAAGCTTTCTTT.

The V gene is TRBV9, the J gene TRBJ2-3, with 12 bases fitting TRBD2. The CDR3 has 18 residues. The germline V gene has CDR1 SGDLS and CDR2 YYNGEE. Losses at the gene ends were 4 bases for V and 4 bases for J; bases not matched to a gene: 13. The CDR3 nucleotides read TGTGCCAGCAGCTCGGCTAGCGGGGGGGCAGTGAGGTCAGATACGCAGTATTTT. This gives the protein CASSSASGGAVRSDTQYF.

V usage is TRBV7-9 and J usage is TRBJ1-1, with 9 bases fitting TRBD1. The CDR3 has 13 amino acids. Trimming removed 3 bases from V and 6 bases from J; junction bases left unmatched: 2. Germline loops: CDR1 SEHNR, CDR2 FQNEAQ (reference sequence). The CDR3 is CASSFRTGAEAFF. The CDR3 nucleotides are TGTGCCAGCAGCTTTAGGACAGGGGCTGAAGCTTTCTTT.

The sample holds a few counts of this clonotype. V and J are TRBV5-6 and TRBJ1-6; perhaps TRBD1 as D (6 bases). The V and J ends lost 8 bases and 3 bases respectively, with 15 bases between them. CDR3 length: 15 residues. Looked up from germline, CDR1 is SGHDT and CDR2 is YYEEEE. The CDR3 DNA sequence: TGTGCCAGTTCGGACAGACAGAACTATAATTCACCCCTCCACTTT. Translating gives CASSDRQNYNSPLHF.

In this sample, this clonotype turned up many times. Here the CDR3 reads CASSKDRGRTDTQYF. In nucleotides, the CDR3 is TGTGCCAGCAGCAAAGACAGGGGGCGCACAGATACGCAGTATTTT. V gene TRBV21-1 combines with J gene TRBJ2-3; the listed D gene, TRBD1, was not tested against the DNA. TRBV21-1 is an annotated pseudogene. This CDR3 is built from 15 residues.

This clonotype showed up many times. The rearrangement uses TRBV7-9 and TRBJ1-1, with D possibly being TRBD1 (5 bases). The CDR3 runs 16 residues. Germline V gives CDR1 SEHNR, CDR2 FQNEAQ (reference sequence). Deletions cut 0 bases from V and 4 bases from J, with 15 bases between. CDR3: CASSLARSRESTEAFF. CDR3 sequence (DNA): TGTGCCAGCAGCTTAGCGCGTAGCAGGGAGTCCACTGAAGCTTTCTTT.

This clonotype was detected only a few times. V usage is TRBV29-1 and J usage is TRBJ2-2; 8 bases are a match to TRBD1. Germline trimming cut 7 bases from V and 0 bases from J; bases unmatched to any gene: 22. This CDR3 is 20 amino acids long. Looked up from germline, CDR1 is SQVTM and CDR2 is ANQGSEA. The CDR3 reads CSAALLPGQGSITNTGELFF. The CDR3 DNA follows: TGCAGCGCCGCCCTCCTGCCAGGACAGGGCTCGATAACGAACACCGGGGAGCTGTTTTTT.

The chain employs TRBV7-2 and TRBJ2-3; 11 positions agree with TRBD2. The length of the CDR3 is 15 residues. Germline V gene sequence: CDR1 SGHTA, CDR2 FQGNSA. Unmatched junction bases numbered 5, after V lost 4 bases and J lost 5 bases. The DNA of the CDR3 is TGTGCCAGCAGCTCACCAGGACTAGCGGGAGATACGCAGTATTTT. Its protein product is CASSSPGLAGDTQYF. Supplemented by reference TRBV7-2 and TRBJ2-3, the full variable domain reads GAGVSQSPSNKVTEKGKDVELRCDPISGHTALYWYRQSLGQGLEFLIYFQGNSAPDKSGLPSDRFSAERTGGSVSTLTIQRTQQEDSAVYLCASSSPGLAGDTQYFGPGTRLTVL.

With respect to this clonotype: A junction boundary mismatches the germline segment, possibly from a read error. The chain is built from TRBV7-8 and TRBJ2-5; TRBD2 aligns across 9 bases. This CDR3 spans 16 amino acids. The V gene's germline CDR1 is SGHVS and CDR2 FQNEAQ. The CDR3 coding sequence is TGTGCCAGCAGCTTAGCCCCTAGCGGGGTGGGGGAGACCAAGTACTTC. The encoded protein is CASSLAPSGVGETKYF.

The gene calls are TRBV12-3 or TRBV12-4 and TRBJ2-1; 7 nucleotides line up with TRBD2. The J segment lost 7 bases and the V segment lost 6 bases, leaving 12 bases of the junction unmatched. There are 15 residues in the CDR3. In nucleotides, the CDR3 is TGTGCCAGCAGCCTCCCCCCCAGCGGGGCTAATGAGCAGTTCTTC. This translates into CASSLPPSGANEQFF.

The J gene is TRBJ2-5, the V gene TRBV15, with 8 bases matching TRBD1. V trimming: 3 bases; J trimming: 3 bases; junction bases outside the gene matches: 3. Per the germline V gene, CDR1 is LNHNV and CDR2 is YYDKDF (reference sequence). The CDR3 loop spans 14 amino acids. The CDR3 protein is CATSRDRAEETQYF. CDR3 nucleotide sequence: TGTGCCACCAGCAGGGACAGGGCGGAAGAGACCCAGTACTTC.

The rearrangement joins TRBV5-5 to TRBJ2-2; unclear D gene. Germline CDR1 SGHKS, CDR2 YYEKEE (reference sequence). The CDR3 covers 19 residues. Trimming took 3 bases from V and 6 from J, leaving 27 bases between them. CDR3 residues: CASSSNPETAALVAGELFF. Here the CDR3 DNA reads TGTGCCAGCAGCTCGAACCCGGAAACCGCAGCCCTTGTGGCCGGGGAGCTGTTTTTT.

This clonotype was seen many times. The rearrangement uses TRBV12-3 or TRBV12-4 and TRBJ2-5, with D hard to call. V dropped 3 bases and J dropped 9 bases, with 14 bases sitting between them. The CDR3 is 13 residues long. The DNA of the CDR3 is TGTGCCAGCAGTTTCTCGACTTATGCGGCCCAGTACTTC. This sequence encodes CASSFSTYAAQYF.

CDR3 residues: CASSATGGSGNTIYF. The CDR3 nucleotides read TGTGCCAGCAGCGCCACAGGGGGCTCTGGAAACACCATATATTTT. The chain employs TRBV9 and TRBJ1-3; 8 bases align to TRBD1. Germline loops: CDR1 SGDLS, CDR2 YYNGEE. The CDR3 has 15 residues. With 3 bases clipped from V and 0 bases from J, the junction kept 2 bases outside the gene matches.